This T cell receptor (beta chain) originates from a study of identical twins. Overall study findings and caveats: Twins shared beta out-of-frame sequences in excess, but this excess was weaker. For out-of-frame alpha sequences shared by twins, low generation probability was in excess. Models underestimated out-of-frame TCR alpha sharing in monozygotic twins.

With regard to this clonotype: Antigen unknown.

cDNA carried unique molecular identifiers, and a universal primer site was added by template switching. TCRdb reprocessed the 5' RACE reads with MiXCR, giving one entry per CDR3 protein. This sample has some 500,000 distinct CDR3 sequences; around an eighth occur once, and the top ten carry about 1%. This CDR3 contains 21 residues. The sample was also linked to a second study, of yellow fever vaccine responses in identical twins.

This receptor was taken from a woman aged 18-35 years in good health. Sequenced sample: CD4+ T cells sorted from blood. The chain employs TRBV21-1 and TRBJ2-7; TRBD1, the D gene given by the table, was not confirmed from the DNA. TRBV21-1 is a pseudogene. This chain's CDR3 is CASSSKPSVVGGTLSSYEQYF. The DNA for the CDR3 is TGTGCCAGCAGCTCAAAGCCCTCAGTCGTGGGGGGCACGCTTAGCTCCTACGAGCAGTACTTC.